This TCR beta chain stems from a study of cytomegalovirus exposure and HLA in healthy donors. Overall study findings and caveats: About 87% or about 30% of the time was how often most TCR beta V segments were productive, according to an earlier analysis. In a later analysis, TCR association rates varied by HLA locus: DRB1 most, HLA-C fewest.

It was with 60 Vbeta and 13 Jbeta primers that the PCR ran. The repertoire was sequenced with immunoSEQ multiplex PCR; TCRdb's copy has only in-frame clones and lacks some. The sample has 110,000 to 150,000 clones, roughly 76% seen once. With respect to this clone: The antigen is not known.

Each donor was nominally healthy when sampled (though unrecorded immune exposures were likely). The sequenced material came from PBMCs. The receptor was derived from a man between 18 and 29 years old in good health and CMV-seronegative.

The CDR3 region has the DNA TGTGCCAGCTCACCACCTAAAGGGACATCGCGGACAGATACGCAGTATTTT. Translating gives CASSPPKGTSRTDTQYF. The chain joins TRBV18 to TRBJ2-3, with D maybe TRBD1 (6 bases). The germline CDR1 and CDR2 sequences are KGHSH and LQKENI. This CDR3 spans 17 amino acids. Deletions cut 0 bases from V and 3 bases from J, with 16 bases between.